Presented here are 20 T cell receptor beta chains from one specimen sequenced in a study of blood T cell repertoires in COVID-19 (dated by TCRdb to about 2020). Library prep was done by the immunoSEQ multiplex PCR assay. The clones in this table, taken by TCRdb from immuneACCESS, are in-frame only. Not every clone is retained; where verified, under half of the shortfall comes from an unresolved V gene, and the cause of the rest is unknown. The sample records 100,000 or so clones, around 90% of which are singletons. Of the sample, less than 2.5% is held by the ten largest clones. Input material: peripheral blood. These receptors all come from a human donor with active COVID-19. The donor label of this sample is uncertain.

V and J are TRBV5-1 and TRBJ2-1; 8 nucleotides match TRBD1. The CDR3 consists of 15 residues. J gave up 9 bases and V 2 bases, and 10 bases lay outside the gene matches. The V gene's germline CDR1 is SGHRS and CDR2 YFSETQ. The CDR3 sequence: CASSFTGTGLPEQFF. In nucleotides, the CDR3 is TGCGCCAGCAGCTTCACCGGGACAGGCCTCCCTGAGCAGTTCTTC.

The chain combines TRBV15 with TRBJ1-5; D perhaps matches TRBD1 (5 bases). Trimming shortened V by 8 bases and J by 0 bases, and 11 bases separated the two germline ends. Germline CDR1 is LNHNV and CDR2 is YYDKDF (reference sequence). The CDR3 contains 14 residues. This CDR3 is CATPPGGSNQPQHF. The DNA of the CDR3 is TGTGCCACCCCCCCCGGGGGTAGCAATCAGCCCCAGCATTTT.

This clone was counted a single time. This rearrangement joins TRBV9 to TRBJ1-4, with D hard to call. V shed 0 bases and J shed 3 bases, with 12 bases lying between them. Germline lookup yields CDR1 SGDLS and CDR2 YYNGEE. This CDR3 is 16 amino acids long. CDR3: CASSVGARMPNEKLFF. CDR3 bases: TGTGCCAGCAGCGTAGGGGCCCGTATGCCTAATGAAAAACTGTTTTTT.

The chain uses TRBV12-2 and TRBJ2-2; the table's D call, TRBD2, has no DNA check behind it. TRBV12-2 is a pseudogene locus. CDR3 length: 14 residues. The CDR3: CASRAGRLSGELFF. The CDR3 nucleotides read TGTGCAAGTCGGGCGGGGAGGTTGAGCGGGGAGCTGTTTTTT.

CDR3 residues: CASSLVPGQGLATQYF. The DNA of the CDR3 is TGTGCCAGCAGCTTAGTCCCGGGACAGGGATTGGCGACCCAGTACTTC. The V and J genes are TRBV7-6 and TRBJ2-5, with 9 bases identical to TRBD1. The germline V gene encodes CDR1 SGHVS and CDR2 FNYEAQ. Trimming removed 1 base from V and 7 bases from J; junction bases left unmatched: 10. The CDR3 length is 16 residues.

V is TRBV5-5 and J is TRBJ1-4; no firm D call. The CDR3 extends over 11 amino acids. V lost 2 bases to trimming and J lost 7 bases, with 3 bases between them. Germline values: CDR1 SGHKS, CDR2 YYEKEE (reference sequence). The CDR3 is CASSLLEKLFF. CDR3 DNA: TGTGCCAGCAGCTTACTTGAAAAACTGTTTTTT.

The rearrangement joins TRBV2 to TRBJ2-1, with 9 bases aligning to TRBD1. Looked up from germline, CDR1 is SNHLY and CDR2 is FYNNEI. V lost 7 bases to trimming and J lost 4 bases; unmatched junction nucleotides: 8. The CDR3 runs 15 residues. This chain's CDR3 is CASITGTGTYNEQFF. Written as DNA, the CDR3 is TGTGCCAGCATAACCGGGACAGGGACGTACAATGAGCAGTTCTTC.

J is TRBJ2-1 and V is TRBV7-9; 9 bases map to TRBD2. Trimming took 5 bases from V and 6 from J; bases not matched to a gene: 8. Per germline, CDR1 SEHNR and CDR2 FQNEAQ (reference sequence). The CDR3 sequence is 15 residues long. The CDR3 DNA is TGTGCCAGCAGCCATGTAGCGGGGGCCCGCAATGAGCAGTTCTTC. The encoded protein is CASSHVAGARNEQFF.

DNA of the CDR3: TGCGCCAGCAGCAAAGACCCAGGGTCGGATCGCTCTGAGCAGTACTTC. Residues: CASSKDPGSDRSEQYF. The genes are TRBV5-1 and TRBJ2-7; the D gene is possibly TRBD1 (5 bases). Trimming shortened V by 4 bases and J by 7 bases, and 24 bases separated the two germline ends. Germline CDR1 SGHRS, CDR2 YFSETQ. The CDR3 totals 16 residues.

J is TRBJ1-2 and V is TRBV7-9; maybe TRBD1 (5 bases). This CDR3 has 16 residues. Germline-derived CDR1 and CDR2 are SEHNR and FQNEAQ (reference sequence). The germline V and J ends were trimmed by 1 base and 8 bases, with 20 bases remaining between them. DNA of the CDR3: TGTGCCAGCAGCTTAGGTTCCCTCTGGACATGGAGAGGCTACACCTTC. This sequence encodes CASSLGSLWTWRGYTF.

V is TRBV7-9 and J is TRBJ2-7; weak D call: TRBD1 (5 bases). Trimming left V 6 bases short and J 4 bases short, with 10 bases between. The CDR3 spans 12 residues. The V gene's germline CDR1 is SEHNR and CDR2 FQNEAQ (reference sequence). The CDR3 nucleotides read TGTGCCAGCAGTCATACAGGATACGAGCAGTACTTC. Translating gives CASSHTGYEQYF.

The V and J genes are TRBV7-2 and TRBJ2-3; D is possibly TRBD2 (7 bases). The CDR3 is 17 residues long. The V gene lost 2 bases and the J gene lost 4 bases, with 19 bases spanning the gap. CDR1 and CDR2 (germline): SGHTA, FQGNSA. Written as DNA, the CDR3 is TGTGCCAGCAGCTTAAGTGTGAGCGGCGGGGGCCCAGATACGCAGTATTTT. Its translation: CASSLSVSGGGPDTQYF.

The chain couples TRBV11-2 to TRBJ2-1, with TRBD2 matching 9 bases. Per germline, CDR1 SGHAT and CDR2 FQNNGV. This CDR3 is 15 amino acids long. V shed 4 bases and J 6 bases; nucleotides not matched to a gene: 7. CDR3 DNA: TGTGCCAGCAGCTCTCTAGCGGGGTCCGGCAATGAGCAGTTCTTC. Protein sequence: CASSSLAGSGNEQFF.

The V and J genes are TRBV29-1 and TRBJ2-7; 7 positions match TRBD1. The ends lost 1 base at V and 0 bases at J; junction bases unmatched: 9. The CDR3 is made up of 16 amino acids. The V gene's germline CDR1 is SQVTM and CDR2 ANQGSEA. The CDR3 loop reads CSVEGVTGENSYEQYF. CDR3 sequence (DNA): TGCAGCGTTGAAGGGGTCACAGGGGAGAACTCCTACGAGCAGTACTTC.

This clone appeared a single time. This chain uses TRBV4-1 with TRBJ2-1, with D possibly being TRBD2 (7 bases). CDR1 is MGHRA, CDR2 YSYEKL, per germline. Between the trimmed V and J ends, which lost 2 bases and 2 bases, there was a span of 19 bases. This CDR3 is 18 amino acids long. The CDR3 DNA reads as TGCGCCAGCAGCCAAATTTCGGGCGGGGGACATCCCTACAATGAGCAGTTCTTC. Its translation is CASSQISGGGHPYNEQFF.

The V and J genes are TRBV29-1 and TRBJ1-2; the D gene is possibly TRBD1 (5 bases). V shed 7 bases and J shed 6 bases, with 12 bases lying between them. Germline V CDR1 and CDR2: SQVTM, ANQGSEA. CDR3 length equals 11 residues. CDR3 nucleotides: TGCAGCGCTCGGTTACAGGATGGCTACACCTTC. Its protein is CSARLQDGYTF.

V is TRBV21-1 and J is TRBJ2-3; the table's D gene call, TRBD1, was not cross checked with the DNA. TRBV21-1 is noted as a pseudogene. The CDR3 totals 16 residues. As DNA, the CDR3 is TGTGCCAGCAGCAAAATCACAGGGGGCCGGGGAGATACGCAGTATTTT. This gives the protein CASSKITGGRGDTQYF.

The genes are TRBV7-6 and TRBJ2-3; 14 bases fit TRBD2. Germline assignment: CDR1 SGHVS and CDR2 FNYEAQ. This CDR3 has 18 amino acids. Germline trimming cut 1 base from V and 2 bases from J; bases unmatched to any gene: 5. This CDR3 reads CASSLERLAGGDTDTQYF. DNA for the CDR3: TGTGCCAGCAGCTTAGAGAGACTAGCGGGGGGGGACACAGATACGCAGTATTTT.

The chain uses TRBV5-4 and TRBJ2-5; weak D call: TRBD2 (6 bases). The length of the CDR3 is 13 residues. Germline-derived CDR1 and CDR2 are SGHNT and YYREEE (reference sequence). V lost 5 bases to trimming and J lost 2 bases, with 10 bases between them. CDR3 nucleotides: TGTGCCAGCAGGGGGGGAGGACAAGAGACCCAGTACTTC. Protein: CASRGGGQETQYF. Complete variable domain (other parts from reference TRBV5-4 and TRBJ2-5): ETGVTQSPTHLIKTRGQQVTLRCSSQSGHNTVSWYQQALGQGPQFIFQYYREEENGRGNFPPRFSGLQFPNYSSELNVNALELDDSALYLCASRGGGQETQYFGPGTRLLVL.

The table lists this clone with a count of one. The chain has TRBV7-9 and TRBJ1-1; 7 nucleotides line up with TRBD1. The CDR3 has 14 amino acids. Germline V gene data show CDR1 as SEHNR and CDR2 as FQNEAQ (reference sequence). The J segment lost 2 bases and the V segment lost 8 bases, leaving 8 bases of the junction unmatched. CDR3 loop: CASSIGGVNTEAFF. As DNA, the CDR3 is TGTGCCAGCTCTATAGGGGGCGTCAACACTGAAGCTTTCTTT.